Listed below are T cell receptor beta chains from one sample, sequenced in a study of cytomegalovirus exposure and HLA in healthy donors. Clones were read by immunoSEQ multiplex PCR, and TCRdb kept only the in-frame ones, dropping some. The table shows more than 50,000 clones, with about 94% occurring only once. Source material: PBMCs. The receptors here all came from a man between 18 and 35 years old in good health and CMV-seronegative. CDR3s include the opening cysteine and the closing phenylalanine or tryptophan.

TRBV30,TRBJ2-7,CAWSLASGNEQYF
TRBV6-1,TRBJ2-7,CASSGGGYEQYF
TRBV28,TRBJ1-5,CASSPSAGENNQPQHF
TRBV25-1,TRBJ2-7,CATSRGTYEQYF
TRBV5-1,TRBJ2-3,CASSRKGEGGADTQYF
TRBV11-2,TRBJ2-7,CASSLDLEQYF
TRBV29-1,TRBJ2-3,CSVEGQGADTQYF
TRBV28,TRBJ1-1,CASSYPQKAFF
TRBV21-1,TRBJ2-3,CASSGGQANHTDTQYF
TRBV14,TRBJ1-2,CASSQVRGGYTF
TRBV28,TRBJ1-4,CASNTGWGQGAEKLFF
TRBV5-4,TRBJ2-1,CASSSILQGRGEQFF
TRBV14,TRBJ2-5,CASSQWGEETQYF
TRBV30,TRBJ1-1,CAWSGGVLTDTEAFF
TRBV2,TRBJ2-7,CASSGRDSLWENEQYF
TRBV11-2,TRBJ2-7,CASSLVTGSYEQYF
TRBV5-6,TRBJ2-5,CASSTTGVRETQYF
TRBV7-8,TRBJ1-5,CASSWRQKSDSNQPQHF
TRBV5-6,TRBJ2-2,CASSLRLAVGGELFF
TRBV11-2,TRBJ2-7,CASSLRPGTGDEQYF
TRBV7-2,TRBJ2-7,CASSSSRTSSYEQYF
TRBV5-5,TRBJ2-7,CASSFGVADLYEQYF
TRBV12-5,TRBJ2-1,CASGASGSSYNEQFF
TRBV19,TRBJ1-5,CASSVDYRRNQPQHF
TRBV21-1,TRBJ2-7,CASTRGFDYEQYF
TRBV19,TRBJ2-7,CASSISGSSYEQYF
TRBV7-9,TRBJ1-1,CASSLEGRNTEAFF
TRBV19,TRBJ2-7,CASNPTGSYEQYF
TRBV29-1,TRBJ1-2,CSVESGQGDSGYTF
TRBV11-3,TRBJ2-7,CASSLDGYEQYF
TRBV5-8,TRBJ2-7,CASSLRRPGQGSWEQYF
TRBV6-4,TRBJ2-3,CASSDVAGRTDTQYF
TRBV19,TRBJ2-7,CASSIAGRAYEQYF
TRBV5-6,TRBJ2-3,CASSLSTYQYF
TRBV19,TRBJ1-5,CASSTQERQPQHF
TRBV11-2,TRBJ2-2,CATGTPNTGELFF
TRBV19,TRBJ2-7,CATQKRNSREQYF